These T cell receptor beta chains were read from a single sample in a study of graft-versus-host responses after intestinal transplantation. Their recognized antigens are unknown. The table came from immunoSEQ multiplex PCR; TCRdb's copy has only in-frame clones and leaves some out. The repertoire holds about 96,000 clones, with 92% as singletons. Sequencing was performed on unstimulated CD4+ T cells sorted from spleen or lymph node cells, taken before intestinal transplant. Receptors originate from a human donor who received an intestinal transplant. Both conserved end residues are trimmed from each CDR3.

CDR3 protein: ASSLTGFNAEAF
V gene: TRBV7-9

CDR3 protein: SARGSYGYT
V gene: TRBV20-1

CDR3 protein: AISVGQAGNQPQH
V gene: TRBV10-3

CDR3 protein: ASSLQGALETQY
V gene: TRBV5-1

CDR3 protein: ASSPRGGYEQY
V gene: TRBV6-1

CDR3 protein: ASSEYSNQETQY
V gene: TRBV6-1

CDR3 protein: AISRAYEQY
V gene: TRBV30

CDR3 protein: ASSKITTDTQY
V gene: TRBV6-1

CDR3 protein: ASTTTGTTAGEQF
V gene: TRBV11-2

CDR3 protein: ASSLAGSSSYNSPLH
V gene: TRBV5-6

CDR3 protein: ASSLTDRVEYYSSYNSPLH
V gene: TRBV18

CDR3 protein: ASSERVNYGYT
V gene: TRBV25-1

CDR3 protein: ASSPGTGPPGNTIY
V gene: TRBV5-1

CDR3 protein: ASSQEGTGGGNYGYT
V gene: TRBV4-2

CDR3 protein: ASSIDSGAGREQY
V gene: TRBV19

CDR3 protein: ASSQVLAGGSYEQY
V gene: TRBV4-3

CDR3 protein: AWSYSGGYNEQF
V gene: TRBV30

CDR3 protein: ASSLRDFLGQF
V gene: TRBV7-9

CDR3 protein: ASSFDGYEQY
V gene: TRBV11-3

CDR3 protein: ASSEGGPGYEQY
V gene: TRBV5-1

CDR3 protein: ASTIAQGAPVGPLH
V gene: TRBV19

CDR3 protein: ASGLVLTGTRGANEQF
V gene: TRBV12-5

CDR3 protein: SAGDPLYGYT
V gene: TRBV29-1

CDR3 protein: ASSLLEDTQY
V gene: TRBV28

CDR3 protein: AFTGTASGYT
V gene: TRBV30

CDR3 protein: ASRDGQSYGYT
V gene: TRBV6-1

CDR3 protein: ARSGRQGPSSGNTIY
V gene: TRBV5-3

CDR3 protein: ASSLDRASYEQY
V gene: TRBV7-4

CDR3 protein: ASSFRESRGNTIY
V gene: TRBV7-8

CDR3 protein: ASSASGILTRWGTGELF
V gene: TRBV19

CDR3 protein: ASSLEQGAYEQY
V gene: TRBV5-6

CDR3 protein: ASSLRGAGGTTSTDTQY
V gene: TRBV9

CDR3 protein: ASSFQAGTQETQY
V gene: TRBV5-1

CDR3 protein: ASSGDNEKLF
V gene: TRBV2

CDR3 protein: ASSSLSRDAEAF
V gene: TRBV18

CDR3 protein: ASSDPGQGVYEQY
V gene: TRBV25-1

CDR3 protein: ASSAGQSMSSYNSPLH
V gene: TRBV5-4

CDR3 protein: ASSRVTSGVETQY
V gene: TRBV14

CDR3 protein: ASSLGEGVVPNNSPLH
V gene: TRBV7-8

CDR3 protein: ASSQEHSSTEAF
V gene: TRBV4-3

CDR3 protein: ASRAGGPLNEQF
V gene: TRBV10-1

CDR3 protein: ASRQDTNTGELF
V gene: TRBV2

CDR3 protein: ASSLVAGDGYT
V gene: TRBV5-4

CDR3 protein: ASSGPGGVYEQF
V gene: TRBV9

CDR3 protein: ATSRGAPREQY
V gene: TRBV15

CDR3 protein: AWSVPEGAVSYEQY
V gene: TRBV30

CDR3 protein: ASSGRQGGNQPQH
V gene: TRBV6-1

CDR3 protein: ASSLRGNQPQH
V gene: TRBV5-6

CDR3 protein: ASSLGGRGQGSQETQY
V gene: TRBV7-8

CDR3 protein: ASRKQGFGNSPLH
V gene: TRBV6-5

CDR3 protein: ASSMWSDTQY
V gene: TRBV19

CDR3 protein: ASSPDGAGLAKNIQY
V gene: TRBV5-1

CDR3 protein: ASSEFPSGTSGTYTDTQY
V gene: TRBV6-1